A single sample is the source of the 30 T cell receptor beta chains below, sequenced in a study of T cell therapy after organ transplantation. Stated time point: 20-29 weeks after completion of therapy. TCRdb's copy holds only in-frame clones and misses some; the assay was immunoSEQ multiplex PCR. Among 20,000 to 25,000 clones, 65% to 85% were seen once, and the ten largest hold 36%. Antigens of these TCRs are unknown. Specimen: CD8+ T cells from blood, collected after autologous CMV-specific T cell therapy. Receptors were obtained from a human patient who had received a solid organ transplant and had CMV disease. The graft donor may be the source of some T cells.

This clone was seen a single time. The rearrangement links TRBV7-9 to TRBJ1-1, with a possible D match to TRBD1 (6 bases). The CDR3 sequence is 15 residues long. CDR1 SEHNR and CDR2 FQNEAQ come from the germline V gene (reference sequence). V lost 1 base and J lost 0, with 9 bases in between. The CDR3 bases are TGTGCCAGCAGCTTAGTAACAGGGTTGAACACTGAAGCTTTCTTT. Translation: CASSLVTGLNTEAFF.

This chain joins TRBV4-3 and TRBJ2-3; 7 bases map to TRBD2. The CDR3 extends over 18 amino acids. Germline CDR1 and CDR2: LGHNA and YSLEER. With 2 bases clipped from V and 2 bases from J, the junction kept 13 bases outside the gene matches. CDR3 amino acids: CASSQLQIFSGDTDTQYF. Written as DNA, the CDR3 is TGCGCCAGCAGCCAACTACAAATTTTCAGCGGGGACACAGATACGCAGTATTTT.

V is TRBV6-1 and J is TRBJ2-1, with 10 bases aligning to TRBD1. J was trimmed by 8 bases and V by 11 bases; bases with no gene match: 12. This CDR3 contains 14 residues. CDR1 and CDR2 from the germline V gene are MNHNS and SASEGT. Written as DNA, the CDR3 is TGTGCCTCCACCCCGGGACAGGGGCGGGATGAGCAGTTCTTC. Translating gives CASTPGQGRDEQFF.

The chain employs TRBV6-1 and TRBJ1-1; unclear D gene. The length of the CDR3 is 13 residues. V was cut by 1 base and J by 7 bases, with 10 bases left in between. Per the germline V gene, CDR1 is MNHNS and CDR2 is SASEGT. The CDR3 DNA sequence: TGTGCCAGCAGTGAAGGTGAGGTGGGTGAAGCTTTCTTT. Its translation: CASSEGEVGEAFF.

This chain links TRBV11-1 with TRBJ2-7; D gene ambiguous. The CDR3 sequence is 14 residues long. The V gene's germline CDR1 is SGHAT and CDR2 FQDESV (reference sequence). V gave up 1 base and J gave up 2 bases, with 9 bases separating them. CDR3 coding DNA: TGTGCCAGCAGCTTAGACAGCGTCGCCTACGAGCAGTACTTC. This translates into CASSLDSVAYEQYF.

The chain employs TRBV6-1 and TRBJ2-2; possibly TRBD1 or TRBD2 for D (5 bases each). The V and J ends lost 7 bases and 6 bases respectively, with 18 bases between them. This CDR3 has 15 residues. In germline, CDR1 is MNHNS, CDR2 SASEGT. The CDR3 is CASTGQGGGPGELFF. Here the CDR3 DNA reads TGTGCCAGCACCGGACAAGGTGGGGGACCCGGGGAGCTGTTTTTT.

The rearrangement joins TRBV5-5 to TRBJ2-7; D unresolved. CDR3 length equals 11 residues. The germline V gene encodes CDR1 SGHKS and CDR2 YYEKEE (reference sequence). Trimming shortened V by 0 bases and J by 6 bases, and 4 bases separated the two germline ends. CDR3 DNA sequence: TGTGCCAGCAGCTTGGGGGGCGAGCAGTACTTC. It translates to CASSLGGEQYF.

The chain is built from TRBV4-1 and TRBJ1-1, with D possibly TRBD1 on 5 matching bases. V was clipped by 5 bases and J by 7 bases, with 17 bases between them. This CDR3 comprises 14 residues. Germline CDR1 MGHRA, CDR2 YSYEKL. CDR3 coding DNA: TGCGCCAGCAGCTGGGCCGGGGGGGGTGGTGAAGCTTTCTTT. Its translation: CASSWAGGGGEAFF.

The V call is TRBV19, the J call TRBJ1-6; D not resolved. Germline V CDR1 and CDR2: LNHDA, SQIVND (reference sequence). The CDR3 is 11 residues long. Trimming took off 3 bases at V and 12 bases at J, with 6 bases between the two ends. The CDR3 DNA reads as TGTGCCAGTAGTATTGGAGGACCCCTCCACTTT. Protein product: CASSIGGPLHF.

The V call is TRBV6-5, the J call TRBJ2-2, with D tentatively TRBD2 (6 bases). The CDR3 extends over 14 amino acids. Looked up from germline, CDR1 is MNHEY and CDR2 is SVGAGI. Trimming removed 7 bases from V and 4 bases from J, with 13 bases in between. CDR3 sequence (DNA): TGTGCCAGCATGGGGGGAGAGGTCACCGGGGAGCTGTTTTTT. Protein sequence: CASMGGEVTGELFF.

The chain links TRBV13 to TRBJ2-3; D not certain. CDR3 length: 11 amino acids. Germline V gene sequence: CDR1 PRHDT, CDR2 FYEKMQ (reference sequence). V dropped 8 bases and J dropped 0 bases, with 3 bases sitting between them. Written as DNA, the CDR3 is TGTGCCAGCCAAAGCACAGATACGCAGTATTTT. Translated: CASQSTDTQYF.

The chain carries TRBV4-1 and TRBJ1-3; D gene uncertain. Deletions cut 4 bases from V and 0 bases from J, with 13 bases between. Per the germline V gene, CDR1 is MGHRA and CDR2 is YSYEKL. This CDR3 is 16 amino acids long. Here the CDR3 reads CASSLRGPASGNTIYF. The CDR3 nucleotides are TGCGCCAGCAGCCTCCGTGGACCGGCCTCTGGAAACACCATATATTTT.

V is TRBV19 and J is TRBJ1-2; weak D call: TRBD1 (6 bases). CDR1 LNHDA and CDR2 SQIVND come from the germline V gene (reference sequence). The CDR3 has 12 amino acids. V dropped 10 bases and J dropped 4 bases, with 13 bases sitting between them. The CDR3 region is CATRGGFYGYTF. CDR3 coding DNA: TGTGCCACCCGAGGGGGGTTCTATGGCTACACCTTC.

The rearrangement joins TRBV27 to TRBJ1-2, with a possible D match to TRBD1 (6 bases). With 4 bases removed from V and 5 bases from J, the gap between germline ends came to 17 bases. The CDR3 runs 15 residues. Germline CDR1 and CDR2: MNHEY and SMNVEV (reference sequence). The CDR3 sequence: CASSYSSGAEYGYTF. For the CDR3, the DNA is TGTGCCAGCAGTTACTCGTCGGGGGCCGAGTATGGCTACACCTTC.

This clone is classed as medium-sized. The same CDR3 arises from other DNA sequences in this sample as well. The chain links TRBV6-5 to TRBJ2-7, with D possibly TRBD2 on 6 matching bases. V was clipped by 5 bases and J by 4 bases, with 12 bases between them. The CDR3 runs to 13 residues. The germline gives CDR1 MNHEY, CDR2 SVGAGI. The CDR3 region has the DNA TGTGCCAGCAGTCCGGGGGATAAGTACGAGCAGTACTTC. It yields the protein CASSPGDKYEQYF.

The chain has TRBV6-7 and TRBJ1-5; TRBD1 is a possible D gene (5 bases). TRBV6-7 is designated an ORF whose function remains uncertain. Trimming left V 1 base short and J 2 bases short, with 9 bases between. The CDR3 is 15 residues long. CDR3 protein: CASSYWGMRNQPQHF. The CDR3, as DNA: TGTGCCAGCAGTTACTGGGGGATGCGCAATCAGCCCCAGCATTTT.

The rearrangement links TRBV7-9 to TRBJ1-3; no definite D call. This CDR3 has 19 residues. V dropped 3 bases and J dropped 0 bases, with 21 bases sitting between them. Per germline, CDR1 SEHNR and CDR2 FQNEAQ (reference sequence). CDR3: CASSFPPSGSALSGNTIYF. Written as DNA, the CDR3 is TGTGCCAGCAGCTTTCCCCCATCGGGGAGTGCACTCTCTGGAAACACCATATATTTT.

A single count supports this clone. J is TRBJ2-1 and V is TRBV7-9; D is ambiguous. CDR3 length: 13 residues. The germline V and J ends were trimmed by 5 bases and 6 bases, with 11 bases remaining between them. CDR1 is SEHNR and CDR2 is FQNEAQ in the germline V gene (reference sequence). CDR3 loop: CASSPEASNEQFF. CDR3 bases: TGTGCCAGCAGCCCCGAAGCATCCAATGAGCAGTTCTTC.

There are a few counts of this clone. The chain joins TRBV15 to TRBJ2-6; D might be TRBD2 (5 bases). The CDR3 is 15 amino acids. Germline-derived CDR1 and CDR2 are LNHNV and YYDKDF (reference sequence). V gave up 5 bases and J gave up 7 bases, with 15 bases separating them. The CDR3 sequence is CATSGRSGGANVLTF. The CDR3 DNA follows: TGTGCCACCAGCGGGCGGTCCGGAGGTGCCAACGTCCTGACTTTC.

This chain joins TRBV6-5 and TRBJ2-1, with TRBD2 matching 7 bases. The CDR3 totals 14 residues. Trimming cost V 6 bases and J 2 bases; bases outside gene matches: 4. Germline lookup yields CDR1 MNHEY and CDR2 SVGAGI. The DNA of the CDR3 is TGTGCCAGCAGCGGTAGCGGGCCCTACAATGAGCAGTTCTTC. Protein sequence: CASSGSGPYNEQFF.

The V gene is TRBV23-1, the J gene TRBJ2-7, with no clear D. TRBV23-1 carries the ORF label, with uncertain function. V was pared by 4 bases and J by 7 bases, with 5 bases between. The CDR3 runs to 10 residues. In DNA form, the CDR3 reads TGCGCCAGCAGTCTCGGGGAGCAGTACTTC. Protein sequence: CASSLGEQYF.

CDR3 nucleotides: TGTGCCAGCAGTTACAAGGAGACTTCCGTCGGTGAGCAGTTCTTC. It yields the protein CASSYKETSVGEQFF. The V and J genes are TRBV6-5 and TRBJ2-1; D remains ambiguous. V lost 2 bases, J lost 9 bases, and 17 bases lay in between. The CDR3 is 15 amino acids. Germline loops: CDR1 MNHEY, CDR2 SVGAGI.

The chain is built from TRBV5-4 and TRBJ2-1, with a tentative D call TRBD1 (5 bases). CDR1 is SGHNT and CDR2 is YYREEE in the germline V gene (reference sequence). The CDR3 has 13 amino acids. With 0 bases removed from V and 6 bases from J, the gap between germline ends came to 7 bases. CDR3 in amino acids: CASSLDRGNEQFF. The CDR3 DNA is TGTGCCAGCAGCTTGGATAGGGGCAATGAGCAGTTCTTC. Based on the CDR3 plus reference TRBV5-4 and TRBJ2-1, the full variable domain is ETGVTQSPTHLIKTRGQQVTLRCSSQSGHNTVSWYQQALGQGPQFIFQYYREEENGRGNFPPRFSGLQFPNYSSELNVNALELDDSALYLCASSLDRGNEQFFGPGTRLTVL.

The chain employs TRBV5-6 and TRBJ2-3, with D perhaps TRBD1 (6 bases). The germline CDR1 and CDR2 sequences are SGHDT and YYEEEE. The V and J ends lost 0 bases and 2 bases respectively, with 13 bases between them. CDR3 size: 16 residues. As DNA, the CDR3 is TGTGCCAGCAGCTTGGGGGCAGGACAGAACACAGATACGCAGTATTTT. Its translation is CASSLGAGQNTDTQYF.

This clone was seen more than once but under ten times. CDR3 protein: CARSSNRGLNQPQHF. CDR3 DNA: TGTGCCAGAAGCTCGAACCGGGGCCTCAATCAGCCCCAGCATTTT. The chain uses TRBV5-3 and TRBJ1-5, with D tentatively TRBD1 (5 bases). TRBV5-3 has ORF status, its function being uncertain. Trimming shortened V by 3 bases and J by 3 bases, and 13 bases separated the two germline ends. This CDR3 comprises 15 residues.

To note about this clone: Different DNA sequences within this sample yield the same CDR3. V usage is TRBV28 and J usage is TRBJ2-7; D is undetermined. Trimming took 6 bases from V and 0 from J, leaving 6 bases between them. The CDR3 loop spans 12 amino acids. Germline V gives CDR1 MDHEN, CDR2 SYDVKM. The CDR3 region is CASSLSSYEQYF. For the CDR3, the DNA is TGTGCCAGCAGCCTCAGCTCCTACGAGCAGTACTTC.

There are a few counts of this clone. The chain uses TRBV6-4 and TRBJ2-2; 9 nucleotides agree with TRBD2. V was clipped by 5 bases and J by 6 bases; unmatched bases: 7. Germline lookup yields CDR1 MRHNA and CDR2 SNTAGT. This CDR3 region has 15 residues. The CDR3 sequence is CASSSGTSTSGELFF. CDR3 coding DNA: TGTGCCAGCAGTTCCGGGACTAGCACCTCCGGGGAGCTGTTTTTT.

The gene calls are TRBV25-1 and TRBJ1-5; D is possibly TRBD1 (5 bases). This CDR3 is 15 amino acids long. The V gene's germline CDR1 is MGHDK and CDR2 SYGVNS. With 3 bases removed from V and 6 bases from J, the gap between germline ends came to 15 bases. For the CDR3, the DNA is TGTGCCAGCAGTGAGGGGGGGATGGATAGTCAGCCCCAGCATTTT. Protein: CASSEGGMDSQPQHF.

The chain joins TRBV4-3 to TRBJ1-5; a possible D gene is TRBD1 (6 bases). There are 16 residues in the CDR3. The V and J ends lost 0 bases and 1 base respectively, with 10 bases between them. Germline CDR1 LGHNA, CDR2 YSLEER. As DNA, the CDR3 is TGCGCCAGCAGCCAAGAAAGGGGGGAGAGCAATCAGCCCCAGCATTTT. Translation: CASSQERGESNQPQHF.

The CDR3 DNA reads as TGTGCCAGCAGTGGGGACAGGCATGGCTACACCTTC. Protein: CASSGDRHGYTF. The V gene is TRBV2, the J gene TRBJ1-2, with 8 bases fitting TRBD1. Trimming at V came to 4 bases and at J to 6 bases, leaving 1 base not matched to a gene. The CDR3 runs 12 residues. Per germline, CDR1 SNHLY and CDR2 FYNNEI.